The 29 T cell receptor beta chains presented below share a single source sample, sequenced in a study of T cells after yellow fever vaccination. A single record per CDR3 protein comes from TCRdb applying MiXCR to the 5' RACE reads. This table holds a few hundred thousand distinct CDR3 sequences, 18% found once. The sample here was PBMCs, taken before the yellow fever booster vaccination. The source is a man aged 18-30 years who received the YFV17D yellow fever vaccine.

This clonotype was counted only a few times. The gene calls are TRBV5-6 and TRBJ2-7; TRBD1 agrees at 8 bases. CDR3 length equals 12 residues. Germline V gene data show CDR1 as SGHDT and CDR2 as YYEEEE. The V gene end was trimmed by 3 bases and the J gene end by 7 bases; junction bases not matched to a gene: 3. The CDR3 DNA follows: TGTGCCAGCAGCTCTTGGACAGGGGAGCAGTACTTC. Amino acid sequence: CASSSWTGEQYF.

The chain uses TRBV6-5 and TRBJ2-3; 7 bases are a match to TRBD2. Trimming at V came to 5 bases and at J to 6 bases, leaving 20 bases not matched to a gene. The CDR3 is 18 amino acids. Germline V gene data show CDR1 as MNHEY and CDR2 as SVGAGI. The DNA of the CDR3 is TGTGCCAGCAGTCCTCCGTTCCCTAGCGGAGCATTACGGGATACGCAGTATTTT. As protein: CASSPPFPSGALRDTQYF.

J is TRBJ2-3 and V is TRBV12-3 or TRBV12-4; a possible D gene is TRBD2 (7 bases). Deletions cut 3 bases from V and 0 bases from J, with 13 bases between. The CDR3 consists of 16 residues. CDR3 sequence: CASSFDRRGSTDTQYF. The CDR3 DNA reads TGTGCCAGCAGTTTCGACAGGCGGGGGAGCACAGATACGCAGTATTTT.

The V call is TRBV7-9, the J call TRBJ1-2; D not resolved. V lost 1 base and J lost 8, with 8 bases in between. The CDR3 is 12 residues long. From germline, CDR1 is SEHNR and CDR2 FQNEAQ (reference sequence). The CDR3 coding sequence is TGTGCCAGCAGCTTAGAGTTGGAGGGCTACACCTTC. Its translation: CASSLELEGYTF.

J is TRBJ2-7 and V is TRBV7-9; no definite D call. V lost 3 bases and J lost 2, with 14 bases in between. This CDR3 contains 15 residues. Germline CDR1 and CDR2: SEHNR and FQNEAQ (reference sequence). Written as DNA, the CDR3 is TGTGCCAGCAGCTTCTTGGCTGGGCAGGCCTACGAGCAGTACTTC. The encoded protein is CASSFLAGQAYEQYF.

This clonotype showed up many times. This chain uses TRBV27 with TRBJ1-6; tentative D call: TRBD1 (5 bases). V lost 5 bases and J lost 9, with 11 bases in between. CDR1 is MNHEY, CDR2 SMNVEV, per germline (reference sequence). The CDR3 is 13 residues long. The CDR3 loop reads CASSITGFSPLHF. For the CDR3, the DNA is TGTGCCAGCAGTATAACAGGTTTTTCACCCCTCCACTTT.

V gene TRBV28 combines with J gene TRBJ2-3; TRBD2 might be the D (5 bases). This CDR3 is 14 amino acids long. Deletions cut 7 bases from V and 3 bases from J, with 14 bases between. Germline V gene sequence: CDR1 MDHEN, CDR2 SYDVKM. The CDR3 DNA is TGTGCCAGCAAGCGGACCGGCGGGACAGATACGCAGTATTTT. It encodes CASKRTGGTDTQYF.

This sequence joins TRBV15 and TRBJ2-3, with D unclear. Germline assignment: CDR1 LNHNV and CDR2 YYDKDF (reference sequence). The CDR3 loop spans 12 amino acids. V was shortened by 3 bases and J by 4 bases, with 5 bases between the two germline ends. As DNA, the CDR3 is TGTGCCACCAGCAGCAGACCAGATACGCAGTATTTT. Translated: CATSSRPDTQYF.

The chain joins TRBV20-1 to TRBJ2-7, with 8 bases fitting TRBD2. The CDR3 contains 14 residues. Trimming at V came to 3 bases and at J to 5 bases, leaving 9 bases not matched to a gene. Germline values: CDR1 DFQATT, CDR2 SNEGSKA (reference sequence). Here the CDR3 DNA reads TGCAGTGCTAGGAGAGCGGGGGTAATCCACGAGCAGTACGTC. It specifies CSARRAGVIHEQYV.

Only a few counts were recorded for this clonotype. This rearrangement joins TRBV2 to TRBJ1-1; a possible D gene is TRBD1 (5 bases). The CDR3 has 11 residues. CDR1 SNHLY and CDR2 FYNNEI come from the germline V gene. V was cut by 11 bases and J by 0 bases, with 7 bases left in between. This CDR3 reads CAQGLNTEAFF. In DNA, the CDR3 is TGTGCCCAGGGCCTGAACACTGAAGCTTTCTTT.

This clonotype has a handful of counts. V and J are TRBV4-1 and TRBJ2-2; TRBD2 matches at 7 bases. This CDR3 region has 14 residues. Germline CDR1 is MGHRA and CDR2 is YSYEKL. Trimming took 3 bases from V and 5 from J; bases not matched to a gene: 3. The CDR3 region is CASSQGLFTGELFF. The CDR3 DNA follows: TGCGCCAGCAGCCAGGGACTATTTACCGGGGAGCTGTTTTTT.

The CDR3 sequence: CASSWTLQGAHGGYTF. CDR3 in DNA: TGTGCCAGCAGCTGGACCTTACAGGGGGCTCATGGTGGCTACACCTTC. The V call is TRBV7-2, the J call TRBJ1-2; the match to TRBD1 covers 9 bases. Germline trimming cut 4 bases from V and 7 bases from J; bases unmatched to any gene: 13. Germline V gene lookup returns CDR1 SGHTA and CDR2 FQGNSA. The CDR3 runs to 16 residues.

This clonotype was found a few times. J is TRBJ2-3 and V is TRBV4-2, with 8 bases aligning to TRBD2. The CDR3 spans 16 residues. Per germline, CDR1 LGHNA and CDR2 YNFKEQ. The ends lost 0 bases at V and 0 bases at J; junction bases unmatched: 2. The CDR3 region has the DNA TGTGCCAGCAGCCAAGACACTAGCGGTAGCACAGATACGCAGTATTTT. It is translated as CASSQDTSGSTDTQYF.

The rearrangement links TRBV7-9 to TRBJ2-1; D might be TRBD2 (6 bases). Trimming removed 10 bases at V and 5 bases at J, with 12 bases between. The CDR3 extends over 12 amino acids. Looked up from germline, CDR1 is SEHNR and CDR2 is FQNEAQ (reference sequence). This chain's CDR3 is CATRRGNNEQFF. CDR3 in DNA: TGTGCCACGAGGAGGGGAAACAATGAGCAGTTCTTC.

This clonotype was seen a handful of times. The genes are TRBV9 and TRBJ1-5; D ambiguous. Trimming pared 2 bases from V and 2 bases from J, leaving 5 bases between. Germline CDR1 reads SGDLS; CDR2 reads YYNGEE. The CDR3 is made up of 13 amino acids. Here the CDR3 reads CASSVDGNQPQHF. The CDR3 DNA sequence: TGTGCCAGCAGCGTGGACGGCAATCAGCCCCAGCATTTT.

The rearrangement joins TRBV4-3 to TRBJ1-6, with TRBD1 as a possible D gene (5 bases). V was pared by 2 bases and J by 5 bases, with 16 bases between. The V gene's germline CDR1 is LGHNA and CDR2 YSLEER. The CDR3 spans 17 residues. CDR3 loop: CASSQTTRGEDNSPLHF. CDR3 bases: TGCGCCAGCAGCCAAACCACCCGGGGGGAGGATAATTCACCCCTCCACTTT.

The chain recombines TRBV6-5 with TRBJ1-2; TRBD1 might be the D (6 bases). Looked up from germline, CDR1 is MNHEY and CDR2 is SVGAGI. The length of the CDR3 is 13 residues. Trimming removed 0 bases from V and 8 bases from J, with 10 bases in between. The DNA of the CDR3 is TGTGCCAGCAGTTACTCGGGGGCACGGGGCTACACCTTC. Amino acid sequence: CASSYSGARGYTF.

This clonotype was recorded many times. The J gene is TRBJ2-3, the V gene TRBV4-3; the D gene is possibly TRBD2 (6 bases). V was shortened by 1 base and J by 1 base, with 9 bases between the two germline ends. This CDR3 is built from 15 residues. Germline V gene data show CDR1 as LGHNA and CDR2 as YSLEER. CDR3 amino acids: CASSQGGARTDTQYF. For the CDR3, the DNA is TGCGCCAGCAGCCAAGGCGGGGCCCGCACAGATACGCAGTATTTT.

The V call is TRBV6-5, the J call TRBJ1-3, with D perhaps matching TRBD1 (5 bases). The ends were cut back, 8 bases at V and 0 bases at J, with 14 bases in the middle. Germline values: CDR1 MNHEY, CDR2 SVGAGI. The CDR3 consists of 15 residues. CDR3 nucleotide sequence: TGTGCCAGCCGGACGGCGGGGCTCTCTGGAAACACCATATATTTT. Translating gives CASRTAGLSGNTIYF.

In its sample, this clonotype was seen a few times. V usage is TRBV7-2 and J usage is TRBJ1-2; no firm D call. Germline V gene sequence: CDR1 SGHTA, CDR2 FQGNSA. This CDR3 is built from 14 residues. V shed 5 bases and J shed 0 bases, with 10 bases lying between them. The CDR3 DNA reads TGTGCCAGCAGCAGGGCGCAAGCTAACTATGGCTACACCTTC. Its translation is CASSRAQANYGYTF. Full variable domain (outside the CDR3, taken from reference TRBV7-2 and TRBJ1-2): GAGVSQSPSNKVTEKGKDVELRCDPISGHTALYWYRQSLGQGLEFLIYFQGNSAPDKSGLPSDRFSAERTGGSVSTLTIQRTQQEDSAVYLCASSRAQANYGYTFGSGTRLTVV.

The table lists this clonotype with a few counts. The J gene is TRBJ1-2, the V gene TRBV7-9; D unclear. Trimming removed 6 bases at V and 6 bases at J, with 20 bases between. CDR1 SEHNR and CDR2 FQNEAQ come from the germline V gene (reference sequence). The CDR3 totals 15 residues. This chain's CDR3 is CASSPPDARANGYTF. CDR3 nucleotides: TGTGCCAGCAGTCCACCCGACGCGAGGGCAAATGGCTACACCTTC.

The rearrangement uses TRBV15 and TRBJ2-1, with unresolved D. The V and J ends lost 4 bases and 7 bases respectively, with 11 bases between them. Germline loops: CDR1 LNHNV, CDR2 YYDKDF (reference sequence). The CDR3 covers 13 residues. Here the CDR3 DNA reads TGTGCCACCAGCAATGAGCTTGGGAATGAGCAGTTCTTC. Translating gives CATSNELGNEQFF.

Only one count was recorded for this clonotype. The gene calls are TRBV11-1 and TRBJ2-1; D gene unclear. This CDR3 has 14 amino acids. The V gene lost 2 bases and the J gene lost 2 bases, with 7 bases spanning the gap. Germline lookup yields CDR1 SGHAT and CDR2 FQDESV (reference sequence). CDR3 residues: CASSLFTAYNEQFF. CDR3 nucleotides: TGTGCCAGCAGCTTATTTACAGCCTACAATGAGCAGTTCTTC.

This clonotype was recorded only once. The chain links TRBV7-2 to TRBJ2-1, with TRBD1 as a possible D gene (5 bases). This CDR3 has 12 amino acids. V was pared by 5 bases and J by 15 bases, with 17 bases between. The germline gives CDR1 SGHTA, CDR2 FQGNSA. Here the CDR3 DNA reads TGTGCCAGCAGCACAGACAGCTGGGTCCCGTTCTTC. It codes for CASSTDSWVPFF.

V gene TRBV10-3 combines with J gene TRBJ2-5; no reliable D call. Germline CDR1 is ENHRY and CDR2 is SYGVKD. This CDR3 region has 13 residues. V was clipped by 4 bases and J by 3 bases, with 9 bases between them. The CDR3 DNA sequence: TGTGCCATCAGTGGTAACTCGAAAGAGACCCAGTACTTC. Its translation: CAISGNSKETQYF.

The chain employs TRBV6-2 or TRBV6-3 and TRBJ2-1; tentative D call: TRBD2 (6 bases). The CDR3 is made up of 16 amino acids. The germline CDR1 and CDR2 sequences are MNHEY and SVGEGT. V lost 0 bases, J lost 6 bases, and 15 bases lay in between. CDR3 protein: CASSYSAGTPFNEQFF. The CDR3 nucleotides are TGTGCCAGCAGTTACTCTGCGGGGACCCCTTTCAATGAGCAGTTCTTC.

This clonotype was observed a few times. V and J are TRBV25-1 and TRBJ1-2; perhaps TRBD1 as D (6 bases). From germline, CDR1 is MGHDK and CDR2 SYGVNS. Trimming took 2 bases from V and 4 from J, leaving 11 bases between them. This CDR3 has 14 residues. CDR3 DNA sequence: TGTGCCAGCAGTGAAAGGGGGGCCCCCTATGGCTACACCTTC. Protein: CASSERGAPYGYTF.

Notes on this clonotype: The junction departs from the called germline gene at one end, perhaps through a read error. The chain is built from TRBV29-1 and TRBJ1-1, with a tentative D call TRBD1 (6 bases). The germline CDR1 and CDR2 sequences are SQVTM and ANQGSEA. CDR3 length equals 11 residues. CDR3 nucleotides: TGCAGCGTTGAATTGGGGGGGCCCGCGCGCTTT. Amino acid sequence: CSVELGGPARF.

This clonotype was counted only a few times. This rearrangement joins TRBV6-1 to TRBJ2-1, with D hard to call. Germline CDR1 reads MNHNS; CDR2 reads SASEGT. V was trimmed by 7 bases and J by 10 bases, leaving 8 bases between them. CDR3 length: 10 residues. This chain's CDR3 is CASMGYEQFF. The CDR3 region has the DNA TGTGCCAGCATGGGCTACGAGCAGTTCTTC.